This T cell receptor (beta chain) comes out of a study of PD-1 blockade in classical Hodgkin lymphoma. Each and every patient relapsed after autologous stem cell transplantation, and patients got differing brentuximab vedotin exposure. Germline V lookup: CDR1 SGHTA, CDR2 FQGNSA. The V and J ends lost 6 bases and 7 bases, in that order; junction bases with no gene match: 7. The CDR3 consists of 15 residues. The protocol was immunoSEQ multiplex PCR, while the TCRdb copy is restricted to in-frame clones and leaves out a portion. The sample consists of 35,000 to 50,000 clones, approximately 79% of them appearing once.

Source: peripheral blood mononuclear cells (PBMCs), taken before the second cycle of nivolumab. The V gene is TRBV7-2, the J gene TRBJ2-2; 11 bases match TRBD2. The sequence came from a human donor with classical Hodgkin lymphoma. CDR3 sequence reads: CASSRTGTSGGELFF. The CDR3 region has the DNA TGTGCCAGCAGTCGGACCGGGACTAGCGGCGGGGAGCTGTTTTTT. Based on the CDR3 plus reference TRBV7-2 and TRBJ2-2, the full variable domain is GAGVSQSPSNKVTEKGKDVELRCDPISGHTALYWYRQSLGQGLEFLIYFQGNSAPDKSGLPSDRFSAERTGGSVSTLTIQRTQQEDSAVYLCASSRTGTSGGELFFGEGSRLTVL.